The 16 T cell receptor beta chains below all came from one sample that was sequenced in a study of blood T cell repertoires in COVID-19. Only in-frame clones appear in the TCRdb table, and some are missing; sequencing was by immunoSEQ multiplex PCR. The sample records 25,000 to 35,000 clones, approximately 87% being singletons. Sequenced material: peripheral blood. The receptors derive from a human donor with active COVID-19. The donor label of this sample is uncertain.

In its sample, this clone was seen once. The gene calls are TRBV18 and TRBJ2-1; TRBD1 matches at 9 bases. The trim removed 3 bases at V and 6 bases at J, leaving 12 bases unmatched. Germline values: CDR1 KGHSH, CDR2 LQKENI. There are 17 residues in the CDR3. The CDR3 sequence: CASSPRTGDWNSNEQFF. Written as DNA, the CDR3 is TGTGCCAGCTCACCGCGGACAGGGGATTGGAACAGCAATGAGCAGTTCTTC.

V and J are TRBV19 and TRBJ2-3, with 11 bases fitting TRBD2. The V gene end was trimmed by 10 bases and the J gene end by 1 base; junction bases not matched to a gene: 10. CDR3 length: 16 residues. Germline lookup yields CDR1 LNHDA and CDR2 SQIVND (reference sequence). The CDR3 is CATAPQLAGGTDTQYF. CDR3 in DNA: TGTGCCACCGCACCCCAACTAGCGGGAGGCACAGATACGCAGTATTTT.

This rearrangement joins TRBV7-2 to TRBJ2-7; TRBD1 matches 9 bases. Trimming at V came to 6 bases and at J to 4 bases, leaving 7 bases not matched to a gene. CDR1 SGHTA and CDR2 FQGNSA come from the germline V gene. The CDR3 has 14 residues. The CDR3 nucleotides read TGTGCCAGCAGTTCACAGGGGGCACTTTACGAGCAGTACTTC. Translating gives CASSSQGALYEQYF.

The chain is built from TRBV11-3 and TRBJ2-3, with 7 bases fitting TRBD2. Germline CDR1 is SGHNT and CDR2 is YENEEA. The CDR3 has 16 residues. V dropped 5 bases and J dropped 5; count of bases not matched to a gene: 13. The CDR3 DNA reads TGTGCCAGCAGCAAGGCCGGGGCGGGGGTCGGAGATACGCAGTATTTT. This translates into CASSKAGAGVGDTQYF.

The chain recombines TRBV18 with TRBJ1-1; D perhaps matches TRBD1 (5 bases). The V end was cut by 4 bases, the J end by 1 base, with 10 bases between. This CDR3 has 14 residues. Germline-derived CDR1 and CDR2 are KGHSH and LQKENI. The CDR3 DNA reads as TGTGCCAGCTCACGGACAAACGGGAACACTGAAGCTTTCTTT. This encodes CASSRTNGNTEAFF.

This clone was observed a few times. The chain has TRBV20-1 and TRBJ2-5, with D perhaps matching TRBD2 (6 bases). Germline V gene data show CDR1 as DFQATT and CDR2 as SNEGSKA (reference sequence). The V end was cut by 3 bases, the J end by 1 base, with 9 bases between. The CDR3 consists of 13 residues. CDR3 sequence: CSASPSAQETQYF. The CDR3 nucleotides are TGCAGTGCTAGTCCTAGCGCCCAAGAGACCCAGTACTTC.

The chain has TRBV6-2 or TRBV6-3 and TRBJ1-1; D unclear. The V end was cut by 4 bases, the J end by 4 bases, with 13 bases between. The germline CDR1 and CDR2 sequences are MNHEY and SVGEGT. CDR3 length: 14 amino acids. CDR3 DNA: TGTGCCAGCAGTTCCTCAACACAGTTCACTGAAGCTTTCTTT. It is translated as CASSSSTQFTEAFF.

This chain joins TRBV4-2 and TRBJ2-7; 8 nucleotides align to TRBD2. This CDR3 spans 16 amino acids. V was clipped by 3 bases and J by 2 bases; unmatched bases: 9. Germline lookup yields CDR1 LGHNA and CDR2 YNFKEQ. The CDR3 region has the DNA TGTGCCAGCAGCCAGGCCTTAGCGGGACAACCCTACGAGCAGTACTTC. Its translation is CASSQALAGQPYEQYF.

The chain combines TRBV4-2 with TRBJ1-3, with TRBD1 matching over 7 bases. CDR1 is LGHNA, CDR2 YNFKEQ, per germline. This CDR3 is 16 amino acids long. The J segment lost 1 base and the V segment lost 3 bases, leaving 6 bases of the junction unmatched. The CDR3 here is CASSQGRGWSGNTIYF. In DNA form, the CDR3 reads TGTGCCAGCAGCCAGGGCAGGGGGTGGTCTGGAAACACCATATATTTT.

V gene TRBV3-1 (or the pseudogene TRBV3-2) combines with J gene TRBJ2-2; perhaps TRBD2 as D (7 bases). The length of the CDR3 is 14 residues. Between the trimmed V and J ends, which lost 4 bases and 6 bases, there was a span of 12 bases. CDR1 LGHDT and CDR2 YNNKEL come from the germline V gene (reference sequence). The CDR3 here is CASSLAGAPGELFF. DNA of the CDR3: TGTGCCAGCAGCCTGGCGGGGGCCCCCGGGGAGCTGTTTTTT.

Remarks on this clone: This CDR3 is also generated by other DNA sequences in the sample. The rearrangement uses TRBV6-5 and TRBJ2-5, with 7 bases lining up with TRBD1. V shed 2 bases and J 1 base; nucleotides not matched to a gene: 1. The CDR3 spans 14 residues. Germline values: CDR1 MNHEY, CDR2 SVGAGI. Written as DNA, the CDR3 is TGTGCCAGCAGTTACGCAGGGGGCCAAGAGACCCAGTACTTC. This codes for CASSYAGGQETQYF.

This chain uses TRBV6-2 or TRBV6-3 with TRBJ2-1; 8 bases fit TRBD2. The CDR3 loop spans 15 amino acids. The V segment lost 4 bases and the J segment 4 bases; nucleotides outside the gene matches: 6. Germline values: CDR1 MNHEY, CDR2 SVGEGT. CDR3 nucleotides: TGTGCCAGCAGTTTTACTAGCGGAGCTTACAATGAGCAGTTCTTC. Its translation: CASSFTSGAYNEQFF.

V and J are TRBV2 and TRBJ2-5; possibly TRBD1 for D (6 bases). This CDR3 has 13 amino acids. CDR1 and CDR2 (germline): SNHLY, FYNNEI. V was pared by 4 bases and J by 5 bases, with 11 bases between. The CDR3 DNA reads TGTGCCAGCAGTGTTGACAGGATCGAGACCCAGTACTTC. Residues: CASSVDRIETQYF.

The rearrangement uses TRBV7-9 and TRBJ2-3; 8 nucleotides agree with TRBD2. The CDR3 runs to 18 residues. V trimming: 4 bases; J trimming: 1 base; junction bases outside the gene matches: 13. The germline gives CDR1 SEHNR, CDR2 FQNEAQ (reference sequence). DNA of the CDR3: TGTGCCAGCAGCTCTATTATTGGGGTAGCGGGGCGCACAGATACGCAGTATTTT. As protein: CASSSIIGVAGRTDTQYF.

The chain carries TRBV4-3 and TRBJ2-3; possibly TRBD2 for D (5 bases). CDR3 length: 16 residues. Germline assignment: CDR1 LGHNA and CDR2 YSLEER. Trimming cost V 0 bases and J 5 bases, with 15 bases left between them. The CDR3, as DNA: TGCGCCAGCAGCCAAGACGACGCATTCCGGGAAGATACGCAGTATTTT. It translates to CASSQDDAFREDTQYF.

V and J are TRBV14 and TRBJ1-6; possibly TRBD1 for D (6 bases). Germline V CDR1 and CDR2: SGHDN, FVKESK. CDR3 length: 19 residues. Trimming removed 7 bases at V and 6 bases at J, with 28 bases between. This CDR3 reads CASKLRDIAEHLVNSPLHF. For the CDR3, the DNA is TGTGCCAGCAAGCTACGGGACATTGCCGAGCACTTGGTTAATTCACCCCTCCACTTT.